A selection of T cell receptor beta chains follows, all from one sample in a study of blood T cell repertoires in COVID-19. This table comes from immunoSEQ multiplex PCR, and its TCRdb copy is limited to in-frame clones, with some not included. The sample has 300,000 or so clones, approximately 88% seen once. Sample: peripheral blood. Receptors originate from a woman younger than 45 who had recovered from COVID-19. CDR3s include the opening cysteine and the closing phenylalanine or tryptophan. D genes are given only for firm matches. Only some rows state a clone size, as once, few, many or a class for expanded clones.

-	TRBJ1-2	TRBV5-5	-	TGTGCCAGCAGCTTGATACCTGAGGAGGGCTACACCTTC	CASSLIPEEGYTF
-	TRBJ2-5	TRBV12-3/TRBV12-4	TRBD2	TGTGCCAGCAGCCGGACTAGCGGAGTGGCCCAGTACTTC	CASSRTSGVAQYF
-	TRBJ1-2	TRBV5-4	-	TGTGCCAGCAGCTACGGGACTCCACTGGAGGGCTACACCTTC	CASSYGTPLEGYTF
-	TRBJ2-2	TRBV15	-	TGTGCCACCAGCAGTTCAGACGGGACCGGGGAGCTGTTTTTT	CATSSSDGTGELFF
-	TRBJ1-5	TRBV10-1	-	TGCGCCAGCAGTGAGAATCGGGAATTGGGCAATCAGCCCCAGCATTTT	CASSENRELGNQPQHF
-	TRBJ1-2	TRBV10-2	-	TGCGCCAGCAGTGAGTGGGCCCGTGACAGGCCAGCTAACTATGGCTACACCTTC	CASSEWARDRPANYGYTF
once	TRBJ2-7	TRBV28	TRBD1	TGTGCCAGCAGCTACTCAGGGGGACCCTCCTACGAGCAGTACTTC	CASSYSGGPSYEQYF
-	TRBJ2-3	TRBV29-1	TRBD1	TGCAGCGTCCCGGACAGGGGCACAGATACGCAGTATTTT	CSVPDRGTDTQYF
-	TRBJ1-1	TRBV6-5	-	TGTGCCAGCAGTTCAGGGCGCCCTGAAGCTTTCTTT	CASSSGRPEAFF
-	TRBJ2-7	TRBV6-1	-	TGTGCCAGCAGTGAAGCGAGGCGCGGCGAGCAGTACTTC	CASSEARRGEQYF
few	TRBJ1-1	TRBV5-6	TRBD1	TGTGCCAGCAGCACACGGGACAGGGCAGCTTTCTTT	CASSTRDRAAFF
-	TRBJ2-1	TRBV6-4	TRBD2	TGTGCCAGCAGTGACCTCCCTAGCGGGGGCTACAATGAGCAGTTCTTC	CASSDLPSGGYNEQFF